A single sample gave rise to the 28 T cell receptor beta chains below, sequenced in a study of naive and memory T cell subsets (TCRdb year 2017). Overall results and qualifications from the work: A few larger clonotypes were present in naive repertoires, especially CD8 naive repertoires, and these clonotypes were possibly memory cells re-expressing CD45RA.

Antigens for these TCRs are unknown. Library prep was done by UMI-ligation and nested PCR. This sample was sequenced with an Illumina MiSeq. To cover both TRBC1 and TRBC2, the beta constant-region primer consisted of an equimolar mix of two oligonucleotides. Four rounds of PCR, combining the SP2 primer with nested alpha and beta constant-region primers, were used to amplify the ligated cDNA. TCRdb redid the processing of the public reads, applying fastp at Q25 and MiXCR, and retained in-frame beta chains. Each entry merges the rows of one CDR3 protein and shows their most common DNA and genes. In this sample the table shows over 90,000 distinct CDR3 sequences, over 9% of which occur a single time. The top ten constitute more than 0.13% of the sample. Sequences were obtained from naive CD4+ T cells from blood. Reading the label with the study, this specimen's cell subset or site is: naive T cells, CD45RA high CD27+. The source is a human donor in good health.

This clonotype was seen more than once but under ten times. The rearrangement uses TRBV5-1 and TRBJ1-3; D gene uncertain. Germline CDR1 and CDR2: SGHRS and YFSETQ. The V end was cut by 4 bases, the J end by 3 bases, with 8 bases between. The CDR3 length is 13 residues. The CDR3 coding sequence is TGCGCCAGCAGCCCCTCGGATGGAAACACCATATATTTT. It specifies CASSPSDGNTIYF.

The chain carries TRBV27 and TRBJ2-6, with D unclear. The CDR3 spans 18 residues. With 3 bases removed from V and 0 bases from J, the gap between germline ends came to 15 bases. Germline V gene lookup returns CDR1 MNHEY and CDR2 SMNVEV (reference sequence). In nucleotides, the CDR3 is TGTGCCAGCAGTTTGGTATCTGCCAGCCGCTCTGGGGCCAACGTCCTGACTTTC. Translation: CASSLVSASRSGANVLTF.

A few counts support this clonotype. The chain employs TRBV28 and TRBJ2-7; D not certain. Germline V lookup: CDR1 MDHEN, CDR2 SYDVKM. The CDR3 consists of 12 residues. V was shortened by 6 bases and J by 0 bases, with 6 bases between the two germline ends. The CDR3, as DNA: TGTGCCAGCAGCCTTCTCTCCTACGAGCAGTACTTC. This translates into CASSLLSYEQYF.

This clonotype occurred a few times. V and J are TRBV7-9 and TRBJ1-1; D not resolved. CDR3 length equals 12 residues. Germline V gives CDR1 SEHNR, CDR2 FQNEAQ (reference sequence). With 4 bases removed from V and 4 bases from J, the gap between germline ends came to 7 bases. CDR3 DNA: TGTGCCAGCAGCTCGGAGCGCACTGAAGCTTTCTTT. Translating it yields CASSSERTEAFF.

The chain links TRBV7-2 to TRBJ2-1; D is perhaps TRBD2 (6 bases). Germline assignment: CDR1 SGHTA and CDR2 FQGNSA. This CDR3 comprises 17 residues. The V end was cut by 3 bases, the J end by 0 bases, with 15 bases between. CDR3 nucleotide sequence: TGTGCCAGCAGCTTGGGTAGCGGATCGTTCTCCTACAATGAGCAGTTCTTC. Translating it yields CASSLGSGSFSYNEQFF.

The CDR3 nucleotides read TGTGCCACCAGTGAATCCAATCAGCCCCAGCATTTT. Protein product: CATSESNQPQHF. The chain employs TRBV24-1 and TRBJ1-5, with D unclear. The CDR3 length is 12 residues. CDR1 and CDR2 (germline): KGHDR, SFDVKD. The V end was cut by 4 bases, the J end by 3 bases, with 3 bases between.

This clonotype was seen many times. V usage is TRBV20-1 and J usage is TRBJ2-1; TRBD2 matches at 8 bases. CDR3 size: 15 residues. Germline V gene data show CDR1 as DFQATT and CDR2 as SNEGSKA (reference sequence). Trimming at V came to 0 bases and at J to 5 bases, leaving 6 bases not matched to a gene. This chain's CDR3 is CSARDLGTRNNEQFF. The CDR3 nucleotides are TGCAGTGCTAGAGATCTTGGGACTAGAAACAATGAGCAGTTCTTC.

This rearrangement joins TRBV5-1 to TRBJ1-2; a weak D match, TRBD1 (5 bases). CDR3 length: 13 residues. Trimming removed 3 bases at V and 5 bases at J, with 11 bases between. Germline V gene lookup returns CDR1 SGHRS and CDR2 YFSETQ. CDR3 nucleotide sequence: TGCGCCAGCAGCTCGAGAGGGGATTATGGCTACACCTTC. It translates to CASSSRGDYGYTF.

This clonotype showed up many times. This rearrangement joins TRBV18 to TRBJ2-3; D gene uncertain. V lost 3 bases, J lost 6 bases, and 7 bases lay in between. Germline V gene lookup returns CDR1 KGHSH and CDR2 LQKENI. This CDR3 is built from 12 residues. The CDR3 loop is CASSPSGDTQYF. The CDR3 bases are TGTGCCAGCTCACCCTCCGGGGATACGCAGTATTTT.

This clonotype was counted at least ten times. The chain is built from TRBV11-1 and TRBJ1-1; unclear D gene. Trimming pared 2 bases from V and 2 bases from J, leaving 6 bases between. Germline CDR1 and CDR2: SGHAT and FQDESV (reference sequence). This CDR3 is built from 13 residues. CDR3 protein: CASSLLINTEAFF. The CDR3 DNA follows: TGTGCCAGCAGCTTACTAATTAACACTGAAGCTTTCTTT.

The J gene is TRBJ2-7, the V gene TRBV29-1, with D tentatively TRBD1 or TRBD2 (5 bases each). The V gene lost 6 bases and the J gene lost 6 bases, with 15 bases spanning the gap. The germline gives CDR1 SQVTM, CDR2 ANQGSEA. CDR3 size: 12 residues. The CDR3, as DNA: TGCAGCGTAGGGACCACATGGGGCGAGCAGTACTTC. As protein: CSVGTTWGEQYF.

As concerns this clonotype: Being one base from a much bigger clone, this may be a read error. The chain joins TRBV4-3 to TRBJ2-7, with 7 positions matching TRBD2. With 0 bases clipped from V and 13 bases from J, the junction kept 12 bases outside the gene matches. CDR1 is LGHNA and CDR2 is YSLEER in the germline V gene. This CDR3 region has 14 residues. Here the CDR3 reads CASSQDQRDYAIYF. CDR3 in DNA: TGCGCCAGCAGCCAAGACCAGCGGGACTACGCGATCTACTTC.

Many counts were recorded for this clonotype. V usage is TRBV12-3 or TRBV12-4 and J usage is TRBJ2-1, with 7 positions matching TRBD2. CDR3 size: 14 residues. With V trimmed by 6 bases and J by 4 bases, 6 bases remained unmatched. In nucleotides, the CDR3 is TGTGCCAGCAGACGGCTAGCGGATTACAATGAGCAGTTCTTC. Amino acids: CASRRLADYNEQFF.

V usage is TRBV4-2 and J usage is TRBJ1-1; D is unresolved. The germline CDR1 and CDR2 sequences are LGHNA and YNFKEQ. V lost 4 bases and J 0 bases, leaving 12 bases between the germline ends. The length of the CDR3 is 15 residues. The CDR3 sequence is CASSPAPFLNTEAFF. CDR3 DNA sequence: TGTGCCAGCAGCCCGGCCCCTTTCCTGAACACTGAAGCTTTCTTT.

This clonotype was detected a few times. The chain recombines TRBV21-1 with TRBJ1-2; the listed D gene, TRBD1, was not tested against the DNA. TRBV21-1 is designated a pseudogene. CDR3 length: 16 residues. CDR3 sequence reads: CASSNPGDEPHYGYTF. In DNA form, the CDR3 reads TGTGCCAGCAGCAATCCAGGGGACGAGCCCCACTATGGCTACACCTTC.

This clonotype was seen many times. The rearrangement joins TRBV6-2 or TRBV6-3 to TRBJ2-4; 9 bases map to TRBD2. Germline V CDR1 and CDR2: MNHEY, SVGEGT. The CDR3 contains 18 residues. V was clipped by 6 bases and J by 0 bases; unmatched bases: 12. DNA of the CDR3: TGTGCCAGCAGCCACCTCGGGCGGGAGGGCCTAGCCAAAAACATTCAGTACTTC. It specifies CASSHLGREGLAKNIQYF.

There are a few counts of this clonotype. In nucleotides, the CDR3 is TGTGCCAGCTCACCGCTGACAGAAGCTCAGCCCCAGCATTTT. It specifies CASSPLTEAQPQHF. The V and J genes are TRBV18 and TRBJ1-5; tentative D call: TRBD1 (5 bases). Germline CDR1 and CDR2: KGHSH and LQKENI. The V end lost 3 bases, the J end lost 6 bases, and 12 bases lay between the germline ends. The CDR3 is 14 residues long. Together with reference TRBV18 and TRBJ1-5, the CDR3 gives the full variable domain: NAGVMQNPRHLVRRRGQEARLRCSPMKGHSHVYWYRQLPEEGLKFMVYLQKENIIDESGMPKERFSAEFPKEGPSILRIQQVVRGDSAAYFCASSPLTEAQPQHFGDGTRLSIL.

The rearrangement uses TRBV2 and TRBJ2-6; D ambiguous. Germline V gene sequence: CDR1 SNHLY, CDR2 FYNNEI. V was clipped by 6 bases and J by 0 bases, with 9 bases between them. The CDR3 runs to 15 residues. The CDR3 bases are TGTGCCAGCAGGACGGCCTTCTCTGGGGCCAACGTCCTGACTTTC. It specifies CASRTAFSGANVLTF.

In this sample, this clonotype turned up many times. The chain employs TRBV12-3 or TRBV12-4 and TRBJ2-3; no clear D. The CDR3 totals 15 residues. V was trimmed by 0 bases and J by 0 bases, leaving 7 bases between them. The CDR3 sequence is CASSLALLSTDTQYF. The CDR3 region has the DNA TGTGCCAGCAGTTTAGCGCTCCTTAGCACAGATACGCAGTATTTT.

This clonotype was seen more than once but under ten times. The V call is TRBV30, the J call TRBJ2-3; 7 bases agree with TRBD2. This CDR3 comprises 13 residues. V shed 4 bases and J 0 bases; nucleotides not matched to a gene: 1. Germline loops: CDR1 GTSNPN, CDR2 SVGIG (reference sequence). The CDR3 DNA is TGTGCCTGGACGCGGGGGAGCACAGATACGCAGTATTTT. Its protein product is CAWTRGSTDTQYF.

The rearrangement links TRBV12-3 or TRBV12-4 to TRBJ2-2, with a possible D match to TRBD2 (5 bases). This CDR3 region has 11 residues. Between the trimmed V and J ends, which lost 10 bases and 5 bases, there was a span of 8 bases. CDR3 region: CAIWETGELFF. In nucleotides, the CDR3 is TGTGCCATCTGGGAGACCGGGGAGCTGTTTTTT.

In this sample, this clonotype turned up once. The chain has TRBV2 and TRBJ2-3; possibly TRBD1 for D (6 bases). Looked up from germline, CDR1 is SNHLY and CDR2 is FYNNEI. The CDR3 has 13 residues. Trimming cost V 8 bases and J 9 bases, with 18 bases left between them. The CDR3 loop reads CASRGGSPGTQYF. The DNA of the CDR3 is TGTGCCAGCCGTGGGGGCTCCCCCGGGACGCAGTATTTT.

The gene calls are TRBV6-5 and TRBJ1-5; 8 positions match TRBD1. Germline V gene data show CDR1 as MNHEY and CDR2 as SVGAGI. There are 15 residues in the CDR3. V shed 6 bases and J 4 bases; nucleotides not matched to a gene: 8. The CDR3 DNA reads as TGTGCCAGCAGGCCGGACAGGGCGGAGAATCAGCCCCAGCATTTT. Translated: CASRPDRAENQPQHF.

The sample holds many counts of this clonotype. The chain is built from TRBV5-1 and TRBJ2-5; D remains unclear. The CDR3 runs to 13 residues. Germline V lookup: CDR1 SGHRS, CDR2 YFSETQ. Trimming left V 0 bases short and J 0 bases short, with 3 bases between. DNA for the CDR3: TGCGCCAGCAGCTTGGGTTACCAAGAGACCCAGTACTTC. It translates to CASSLGYQETQYF. Variable domain in full (rest from reference TRBV5-1 and TRBJ2-5): KAGVTQTPRYLIKTRGQQVTLSCSPISGHRSVSWYQQTPGQGLQFLFEYFSETQRNKGNFPGRFSGRQFSNSRSEMNVSTLELGDSALYLCASSLGYQETQYFGPGTRLLVL.

This chain joins TRBV7-2 and TRBJ2-7; TRBD1 might be the D (6 bases). The length of the CDR3 is 17 residues. The V gene lost 3 bases and the J gene lost 4 bases, with 22 bases spanning the gap. CDR1 and CDR2 from the germline V gene are SGHTA and FQGNSA. The CDR3 reads CASSLITAGTTGYEQYF. The CDR3 DNA sequence: TGTGCCAGCAGCTTGATCACTGCCGGGACAACCGGTTACGAGCAGTACTTC.

The chain is built from TRBV20-1 and TRBJ2-3, with 9 bases fitting TRBD2. Germline V gives CDR1 DFQATT, CDR2 SNEGSKA (reference sequence). Unmatched junction bases numbered 12, after V lost 7 bases and J lost 4 bases. The CDR3 spans 15 residues. The CDR3 DNA follows: TGCAGTGTGGGACCCAGCGGGGGGAGCGCAGATACGCAGTATTTT. It is translated as CSVGPSGGSADTQYF.

This clonotype was counted at least ten times. The genes are TRBV20-1 and TRBJ2-2; 13 nucleotides agree with TRBD2. This CDR3 spans 16 amino acids. Trimming cost V 0 bases and J 5 bases; bases outside gene matches: 3. The V gene's germline CDR1 is DFQATT and CDR2 SNEGSKA (reference sequence). Here the CDR3 DNA reads TGCAGTGCTAGAGAACAGGGACTAGCGGGGACCGGGGAGCTGTTTTTT. It specifies CSAREQGLAGTGELFF.

This clonotype was observed at least ten times. The gene calls are TRBV6-2 or TRBV6-3 and TRBJ2-2; D possibly corresponds to TRBD1 (5 bases). Per the germline V gene, CDR1 is MNHEY and CDR2 is SVGEGT. CDR3 length: 15 residues. Trimming took off 4 bases at V and 0 bases at J, with 9 bases between the two ends. The CDR3 reads CASSWIRANTGELFF. CDR3 bases: TGTGCCAGCAGTTGGATCAGGGCGAACACCGGGGAGCTGTTTTTT.